Listed below are T cell receptor beta chains from one sample, sequenced in a study of identical twins. TCRdb independently ran MiXCR on the 5' RACE reads; one entry per CDR3 protein. Seen here are 400,000 to 600,000 distinct CDR3 sequences, approximately 20% observed once, and the top ten hold 0.45% to 0.5%. The same data also went into a second study, on yellow fever vaccine responses in identical twins.

Sequencing was carried out using CD4+ T cells sorted from blood. Every receptor here comes from a woman between 18 and 29 years old in good health. The CDR3 runs from the conserved cysteine through the conserved F or W. Fields, in order: J gene, V gene, D gene, clone size, CDR3 protein, CDR3 DNA. D genes are given only for firm matches. Expanded clones are given a class, and other clones once, few, many or no size at all.

>TRBJ2-3|TRBV4-1|-|few
CASSQSHPLDTRAVDTQYF
TGCGCCAGCAGCCAAAGTCACCCCTTAGACACACGTGCGGTAGATACGCAGTATTTT
>TRBJ1-1|TRBV7-6|TRBD1|-
CASSSWTGMGTEAFF
TGTGCCAGCAGCTCCTGGACAGGGATGGGAACTGAAGCTTTCTTT
>TRBJ1-4|TRBV5-5|TRBD1|-
CASSLRGQGYEKLFF
TGTGCCAGCAGCTTGCGAGGACAGGGATATGAAAAACTGTTTTTT
>TRBJ2-1|TRBV12-3/TRBV12-4|TRBD2|few
CASSSTSGFYNEQFF
TGTGCCAGCAGTTCGACTAGCGGATTCTACAATGAGCAGTTCTTC
>TRBJ2-3|TRBV20-1|TRBD2|-
CSARALTSGIGADTQYF
TGCAGTGCTAGAGCCCTCACTAGCGGGATAGGGGCAGATACGCAGTATTTT
>TRBJ2-7|TRBV6-5|-|few
CASSYSPWTGEQYF
TGTGCCAGCAGTTACTCGCCATGGACGGGGGAGCAGTACTTC
>TRBJ2-1|TRBV24-1|TRBD1|many
CATSDPTGTGGHNEQFF
TGTGCCACCAGTGATCCGACCGGGACAGGGGGCCACAATGAGCAGTTCTTC
>TRBJ2-3|TRBV12-3/TRBV12-4|TRBD1|-
CASRRQGGWGQYF
TGTGCCAGCAGGAGACAGGGCGGCTGGGGGCAGTATTTT
>TRBJ2-3|TRBV7-6|-|few
CASSLSQIGTDTQYF
TGTGCCAGCAGCTTATCACAGATAGGTACAGATACGCAGTATTTT
>TRBJ2-3|TRBV5-1|TRBD2|few
CASSLPSGSETDTQYF
TGCGCCAGCAGCTTACCTAGCGGGAGCGAGACAGATACGCAGTATTTT
>TRBJ2-6|TRBV25-1|-|-
CAVGPDRLRNVLTF
TGTGCCGTCGGCCCCGACAGATTAAGAAACGTCCTGACTTTC
>TRBJ2-5|TRBV19|TRBD1|-
CASRPTGALLETQYF
TGTGCCAGTCGACCGACAGGGGCCCTGTTGGAGACCCAGTACTTC
>TRBJ2-2|TRBV24-1|TRBD1|-
CATSESGQMNTGELFF
TGTGCCACCAGTGAATCGGGACAGATGAACACCGGGGAGCTGTTTTTT
>TRBJ1-5|TRBV6-2/TRBV6-3|-|-
CASSFLGSNQPQHF
TGTGCCAGCAGTTTTCTAGGTAGCAATCAGCCCCAGCATTTT
>TRBJ2-5|TRBV5-1|TRBD2|-
CASSLAGGWETQYF
TGCGCCAGCAGCTTGGCGGGAGGATGGGAGACCCAGTACTTC
>TRBJ1-2|TRBV7-9|-|many
CASSPTPNYGYTF
TGTGCCAGCAGCCCGACACCAAACTATGGCTACACCTTC
>TRBJ2-2|TRBV10-3|-|-
CAITGASTGELFF
TGTGCCATCACAGGGGCCTCCACCGGGGAGCTGTTTTTT
>TRBJ1-4|TRBV7-9|-|few
CASSPRGTTNEKLFF
TGTGCCAGCAGCCCGAGGGGGACCACTAATGAAAAACTGTTTTTT
>TRBJ1-2|TRBV20-1|-|-
CSARGSGIQTNYGYTF
TGCAGTGCTAGAGGCTCCGGGATACAAACTAACTATGGCTACACCTTC
>TRBJ1-1|TRBV4-1|TRBD1|few
CASSPTDRDNTEAFF
TGCGCCAGCAGCCCAACCGACAGGGACAACACTGAAGCTTTCTTT
>TRBJ2-2|TRBV10-3|-|-
CAISGLSANTGELFF
TGTGCCATCAGTGGATTAAGCGCGAACACCGGGGAGCTGTTTTTT
>TRBJ1-1|TRBV18|-|few
CASSPKLQGDTEAFF
TGTGCCAGCTCACCGAAGCTCCAGGGAGACACTGAAGCTTTCTTT
>TRBJ1-1|TRBV6-5|-|once
CASSYNINTEAFF
TGTGCCAGCAGTTACAATATCAACACTGAAGCTTTCTTT
>TRBJ2-3|TRBV12-3/TRBV12-4|TRBD2|many
CASSRTSGGYTDTQYF
TGTGCCAGCAGTAGGACTAGCGGGGGTTACACAGATACGCAGTATTTT
>TRBJ2-1|TRBV10-3|TRBD2|-
CAISERAGEGGNEQFF
TGTGCCATCAGTGAGAGGGCGGGAGAAGGTGGCAATGAGCAGTTCTTC
>TRBJ2-7|TRBV10-3|-|-
CATETSTYEQYF
TGTGCCACCGAAACTAGTACCTACGAGCAGTACTTC
>TRBJ2-1|TRBV5-1|TRBD1|-
CASSPEQQGARGNEQFF
TGCGCCAGCAGCCCGGAACAACAGGGGGCTAGGGGGAATGAGCAGTTCTTC
>TRBJ2-1|TRBV9|TRBD1|-
CASSAGTDTRSSYNEQFF
TGTGCCAGCAGCGCCGGGACAGATACTAGGAGCTCCTACAATGAGCAGTTCTTC
>TRBJ2-2|TRBV6-1|TRBD2|-
CASRGLAPDTGELFF
TGTGCCAGCAGGGGACTAGCCCCAGACACCGGGGAGCTGTTTTTT
>TRBJ2-5|TRBV5-1|TRBD2|-
CASSLGLAGGSQETQYF
TGCGCCAGCAGCTTGGGACTAGCGGGAGGCTCCCAAGAGACCCAGTACTTC
>TRBJ2-2|TRBV3-1|-|-
CASRVGGELFF
TGTGCCAGCAGGGTTGGCGGGGAGCTGTTTTTT
>TRBJ1-1|TRBV2|-|-
CASSDPVKFGGEAFF
TGTGCCAGCAGCGATCCCGTGAAGTTTGGAGGTGAAGCTTTCTTT
>TRBJ2-3|TRBV12-3/TRBV12-4|-|-
CASSTYRGPSTDTQYF
TGTGCCAGCAGTACTTACAGAGGGCCTAGCACAGATACGCAGTATTTT
>TRBJ2-5|TRBV11-2|TRBD2|many
CASSLGLAGKETQYF
TGTGCCAGCAGCTTAGGGCTAGCGGGGAAGGAGACCCAGTACTTC
>TRBJ2-5|TRBV5-1|-|many
CASSTGQNLQPETQYF
TGCGCCAGCAGCACCGGACAGAACCTCCAGCCGGAGACCCAGTACTTC
>TRBJ2-6|TRBV12-3/TRBV12-4|TRBD1|-
CASSLAGQVANVLTF
TGTGCCAGCAGTTTAGCGGGACAGGTAGCCAACGTCCTGACTTTC
>TRBJ2-2|TRBV3-1|-|-
CASSQELVVGNTGELFF
TGTGCCAGCAGCCAAGAACTAGTTGTGGGGAACACCGGGGAGCTGTTTTTT
>TRBJ1-6|TRBV5-1|-|-
CASSGGQSSPLHF
TGCGCCAGCAGCGGCGGACAGAGTTCACCCCTCCACTTT
>TRBJ2-1|TRBV28|TRBD2|-
CASSLGLGMGNEQFF
TGTGCCAGCAGTTTAGGACTAGGGATGGGCAATGAGCAGTTCTTC